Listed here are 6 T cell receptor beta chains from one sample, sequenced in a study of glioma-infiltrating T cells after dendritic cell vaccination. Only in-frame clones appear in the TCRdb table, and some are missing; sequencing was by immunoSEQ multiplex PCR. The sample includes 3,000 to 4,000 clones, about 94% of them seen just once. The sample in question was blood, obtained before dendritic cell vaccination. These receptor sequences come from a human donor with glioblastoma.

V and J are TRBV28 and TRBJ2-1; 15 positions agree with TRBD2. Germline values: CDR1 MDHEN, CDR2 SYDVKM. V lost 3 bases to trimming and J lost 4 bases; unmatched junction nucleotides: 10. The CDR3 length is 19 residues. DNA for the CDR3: TGTGCCAGCAGTTTGGGACTAGCGGGAGGCCCATGGCAATACAATGAGCAGTTCTTC. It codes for CASSLGLAGGPWQYNEQFF.

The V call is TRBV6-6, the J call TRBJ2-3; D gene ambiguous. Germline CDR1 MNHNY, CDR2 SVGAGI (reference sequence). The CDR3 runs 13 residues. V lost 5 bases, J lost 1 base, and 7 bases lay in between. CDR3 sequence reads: CASSPPGTDTQYF. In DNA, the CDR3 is TGTGCCAGCAGTCCCCCCGGCACAGATACGCAGTATTTT.

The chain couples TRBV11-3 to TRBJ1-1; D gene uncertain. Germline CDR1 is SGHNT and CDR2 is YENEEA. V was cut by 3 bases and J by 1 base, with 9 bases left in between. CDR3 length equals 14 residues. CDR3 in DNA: TGTGCCAGCAGCTTTTCGGGTGCGAACACTGAAGCTTTCTTT. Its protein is CASSFSGANTEAFF.

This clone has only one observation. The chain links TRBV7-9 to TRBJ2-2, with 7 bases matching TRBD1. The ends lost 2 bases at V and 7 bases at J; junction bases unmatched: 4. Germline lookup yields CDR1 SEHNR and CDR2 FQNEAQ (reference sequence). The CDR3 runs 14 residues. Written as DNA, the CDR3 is TGTGCCAGCAGCTTAAACAGGGGCGGCGGGGAGCTGTTTTTT. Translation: CASSLNRGGGELFF.

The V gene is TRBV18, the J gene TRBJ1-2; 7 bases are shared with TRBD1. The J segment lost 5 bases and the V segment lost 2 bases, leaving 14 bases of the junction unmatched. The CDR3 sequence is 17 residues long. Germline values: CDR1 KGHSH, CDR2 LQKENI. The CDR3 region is CASSPATGGGIGYGYTF. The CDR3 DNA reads TGTGCCAGCTCACCAGCAACTGGAGGGGGCATAGGATATGGCTACACCTTC.

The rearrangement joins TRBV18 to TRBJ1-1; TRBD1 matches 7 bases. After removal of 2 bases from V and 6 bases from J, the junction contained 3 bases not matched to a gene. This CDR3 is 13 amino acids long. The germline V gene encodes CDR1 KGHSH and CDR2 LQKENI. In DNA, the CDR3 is TGTGCCAGCTCACCAGACAGGGTTTCTGAAGCTTTCTTT. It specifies CASSPDRVSEAFF. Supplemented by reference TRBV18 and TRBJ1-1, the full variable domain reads NAGVMQNPRHLVRRRGQEARLRCSPMKGHSHVYWYRQLPEEGLKFMVYLQKENIIDESGMPKERFSAEFPKEGPSILRIQQVVRGDSAAYFCASSPDRVSEAFFGQGTRLTVV.